These 31 T cell receptor beta chains were all obtained from the same sample, sequenced in a study of T cell responses to AZD1222 COVID-19 vaccine. Sequenced by immunoSEQ multiplex PCR; TCRdb stores in-frame clones only, minus some. The repertoire holds under 150,000 clones, with roughly 85% as singletons. Sequencing used peripheral blood, obtained on day 0 of MenACWY control vaccination. Source of these receptors: an adult in good health.

The chain joins TRBV5-1 to TRBJ2-5; D uncertain. Per germline, CDR1 SGHRS and CDR2 YFSETQ. V lost 8 bases, J lost 4 bases, and 9 bases lay in between. The CDR3 is 11 amino acids. This CDR3 is CASHSGETQYF. The CDR3, as DNA: TGCGCCAGTCACTCAGGAGAGACCCAGTACTTC.

The CDR3 DNA reads TGTGCCAGCAGCTCGGGACTAGCGGGGGGTCCGAGCACCGGGGAGCTGTTTTTT. Its protein is CASSSGLAGGPSTGELFF. This chain joins TRBV11-3 and TRBJ2-2; TRBD2 matches 15 bases. The CDR3 has 18 residues. Germline CDR1 SGHNT, CDR2 YENEEA. V trimming: 4 bases; J trimming: 4 bases; junction bases outside the gene matches: 7. The entire variable domain, with the rest obtained from reference TRBV11-3 and TRBJ2-2, is as follows: EAGVVQSPRYKIIEKKQPVAFWCNPISGHNTLYWYLQNLGQGPELLIRYENEEAVDDSQLPKDRFSAERLKGVDSTLKIQPAELGDSAVYLCASSSGLAGGPSTGELFFGEGSRLTVL.

The chain links TRBV28 to TRBJ1-2, with 7 positions matching TRBD1. V lost 2 bases, J lost 13 bases, and 7 bases stayed unmatched. CDR3 length: 12 residues. Germline-derived CDR1 and CDR2 are MDHEN and SYDVKM. The CDR3 bases are TGTGCCAGCAGTTTAGCATCAGGGGGGGCCACCTTC. Protein product: CASSLASGGATF.

This clone was found a few times. The chain carries TRBV14 and TRBJ2-1; 15 bases fit TRBD2. The CDR3 spans 15 residues. J gave up 12 bases and V 4 bases, and 7 bases lay outside the gene matches. Germline V gene lookup returns CDR1 SGHDN and CDR2 FVKESK. The CDR3 is CASSPGLAGGLLQFF. CDR3 nucleotide sequence: TGTGCCAGCAGCCCGGGACTAGCGGGGGGATTGCTGCAGTTCTTC. Variable domain in full (rest from reference TRBV14 and TRBJ2-1): EAGVTQFPSHSVIEKGQTVTLRCDPISGHDNLYWYRRVMGKEIKFLLHFVKESKQDESGMPNNRFLAERTGGTYSTLKVQPAELEDSGVYFCASSPGLAGGLLQFFGPGTRLTVL.

The rearrangement joins TRBV5-1 to TRBJ2-3, with 8 bases lining up with TRBD2. The CDR3 consists of 13 residues. Per the germline V gene, CDR1 is SGHRS and CDR2 is YFSETQ. Trimming took 6 bases from V and 4 from J; bases not matched to a gene: 4. The CDR3 protein is CASKAGGSDTQYF. DNA of the CDR3: TGCGCCAGCAAGGCGGGGGGATCAGATACGCAGTATTTT.

This clone has only a few counts. The chain joins TRBV7-8 to TRBJ1-2, with D tentatively TRBD1 (5 bases). The germline CDR1 and CDR2 sequences are SGHVS and FQNEAQ. Trimming cost V 5 bases and J 8 bases, with 21 bases left between them. CDR3 size: 15 residues. This CDR3 reads CASSPRQGVGRGYTF. The CDR3 DNA reads as TGTGCCAGCAGCCCCCGGCAGGGAGTAGGACGGGGCTACACCTTC.

V usage is TRBV27 and J usage is TRBJ2-7; the D gene is possibly TRBD2 (6 bases). The V gene's germline CDR1 is MNHEY and CDR2 SMNVEV (reference sequence). The CDR3 is 13 amino acids. Trimming cost V 6 bases and J 3 bases, with 12 bases left between them. The CDR3 here is CASRPGDHYEQYF. CDR3 DNA: TGTGCCAGCAGGCCGGGGGACCACTACGAGCAGTACTTC.

The genes are TRBV5-1 and TRBJ2-7, with D perhaps TRBD2 (5 bases). Germline values: CDR1 SGHRS, CDR2 YFSETQ. The V and J ends lost 3 bases and 5 bases respectively, with 9 bases between them. The CDR3 runs to 12 residues. CDR3 sequence: CASSWRTDEQYF. CDR3 coding DNA: TGCGCCAGCAGCTGGAGGACGGACGAGCAGTACTTC.

The chain links TRBV6-5 to TRBJ1-6, with 8 bases that match TRBD1. This CDR3 is built from 14 residues. Germline values: CDR1 MNHEY, CDR2 SVGAGI. The trim removed 7 bases at V and 7 bases at J, leaving 6 bases unmatched. The DNA for the CDR3 is TGTGCCAGCACCTTGGGACAGGAGAATTCACCCCTCCACTTT. Its translation is CASTLGQENSPLHF.

This chain uses TRBV27 with TRBJ2-3; D could derive from TRBD1 or TRBD2 (5 bases each). Trimming took off 6 bases at V and 6 bases at J, with 10 bases between the two ends. CDR1 is MNHEY and CDR2 is SMNVEV in the germline V gene (reference sequence). This CDR3 has 12 residues. The CDR3 reads CASSPEGDTQYF. As DNA, the CDR3 is TGTGCCAGCAGCCCAGAGGGGGATACGCAGTATTTT.

The chain combines TRBV6-2 or TRBV6-3 with TRBJ1-4; D may be TRBD1 (5 bases). The CDR3 consists of 18 residues. The germline V gene has CDR1 MNHEY and CDR2 SVGEGT. V was clipped by 0 bases and J by 10 bases, with 24 bases between them. CDR3 coding DNA: TGTGCCAGCAGTTACTCGCGTTACAGGTCTCCTATGATCGCAAAACTGTTTTTT. The encoded protein is CASSYSRYRSPMIAKLFF.

The chain couples TRBV7-8 to TRBJ1-3; no clear D. V shed 4 bases and J shed 2 bases, with 12 bases lying between them. The germline V gene encodes CDR1 SGHVS and CDR2 FQNEAQ. This CDR3 contains 15 residues. The CDR3 sequence: CASSSGRRPGNTIYF. The CDR3 DNA reads as TGTGCCAGCAGCTCTGGACGACGGCCTGGAAACACCATATATTTT.

This rearrangement joins TRBV9 to TRBJ1-5, with unresolved D. V gave up 0 bases and J gave up 4 bases, with 11 bases separating them. CDR1 is SGDLS and CDR2 is YYNGEE in the germline V gene. The CDR3 runs to 15 residues. As DNA, the CDR3 is TGTGCCAGCAGCGTAGGTCTCGCACAAAATCAGCCCCAGCATTTT. This translates into CASSVGLAQNQPQHF.

The V call is TRBV4-1, the J call TRBJ2-3; possible D gene TRBD1, 5 bases. The ends were cut back, 0 bases at V and 1 base at J, with 11 bases in the middle. Germline lookup yields CDR1 MGHRA and CDR2 YSYEKL. CDR3 length: 16 amino acids. CDR3 nucleotide sequence: TGCGCCAGCAGCCAAGAGGGGCTCAGGGGCACAGATACGCAGTATTTT. Amino acid sequence: CASSQEGLRGTDTQYF.

The genes are TRBV27 and TRBJ1-5; maybe TRBD1 (6 bases). Germline V lookup: CDR1 MNHEY, CDR2 SMNVEV (reference sequence). V lost 7 bases and J lost 6, with 10 bases in between. CDR3 length equals 12 residues. The CDR3: CASKQGSQPQHF. CDR3 coding DNA: TGTGCCAGCAAACAGGGAAGTCAGCCCCAGCATTTT.

The CDR3 reads CASSLPGQESLNTGELFF. In nucleotides, the CDR3 is TGTGCCAGCAGTTTGCCGGGACAGGAGAGCCTTAACACCGGGGAGCTGTTTTTT. The chain links TRBV7-3 to TRBJ2-2, with TRBD1 identical over 8 bases. This CDR3 is built from 18 residues. V lost 6 bases and J lost 2; bases outside the gene matches: 14. CDR1 is SGHTA, CDR2 FQGTGA, per germline.

The V call is TRBV18, the J call TRBJ2-6; possibly TRBD1 for D (6 bases). V was pared by 5 bases and J by 1 base, with 9 bases between. CDR1 and CDR2 from the germline V gene are KGHSH and LQKENI. The CDR3 runs 15 residues. The CDR3 sequence is CASSWGLSGANVLTF. The CDR3 DNA is TGTGCCAGCTCATGGGGGCTTTCTGGGGCCAACGTCCTGACTTTC.

The chain uses TRBV21-1 and TRBJ2-7; no check of the table's D call, TRBD1, against the DNA was made. TRBV21-1 is given as a pseudogene. The CDR3 runs 16 residues. CDR3: CASSKVRTGKVGEQYF. CDR3 bases: TGTGCCAGCAGCAAAGTTAGGACAGGGAAGGTGGGTGAGCAGTACTTC.

The J gene is TRBJ1-2, the V gene TRBV24-1; D is ambiguous. V lost 9 bases and J 4 bases, leaving 11 bases between the germline ends. This CDR3 is built from 12 residues. Germline values: CDR1 KGHDR, CDR2 SFDVKD. CDR3 in amino acids: CATQDATYGYTF. The CDR3 DNA sequence: TGTGCCACCCAGGACGCAACCTATGGCTACACCTTC.

The chain employs TRBV6-6 and TRBJ1-3; D remains ambiguous. This CDR3 region has 13 residues. The V and J ends lost 11 bases and 2 bases respectively, with 13 bases between them. CDR1 MNHNY and CDR2 SVGAGI come from the germline V gene (reference sequence). The DNA of the CDR3 is TGTGCCCACACAGAGCGGGCTGGAAACACCATATATTTT. Residues: CAHTERAGNTIYF.

The chain joins TRBV7-9 to TRBJ1-1, with 7 nucleotides matching TRBD1. This CDR3 has 15 amino acids. The J segment lost 2 bases and the V segment lost 5 bases, leaving 8 bases of the junction unmatched. Per the germline V gene, CDR1 is SEHNR and CDR2 is FQNEAQ (reference sequence). The DNA of the CDR3 is TGTGCCAGCAGCACACGACAGGGAATAAACACTGAAGCTTTCTTT. Encoded protein: CASSTRQGINTEAFF.

The gene calls are TRBV19 and TRBJ2-3; a possible D gene is TRBD2 (5 bases). Germline V gene lookup returns CDR1 LNHDA and CDR2 SQIVND (reference sequence). The CDR3 runs 13 residues. The V end was cut by 5 bases, the J end by 1 base, with 7 bases between. The CDR3 bases are TGTGCCAGTAGTCCGCGGGGCACAGATACGCAGTATTTT. Protein: CASSPRGTDTQYF. Filled out from reference TRBV19 and TRBJ2-3, the complete variable domain reads DGGITQSPKYLFRKEGQNVTLSCEQNLNHDAMYWYRQDPGQGLRLIYYSQIVNDFQKGDIAEGYSVSREKKESFPLTVTSAQKNPTAFYLCASSPRGTDTQYFGPGTRLTVL.

The chain carries TRBV13 and TRBJ1-2; 7 positions agree with TRBD1. Germline V lookup: CDR1 PRHDT, CDR2 FYEKMQ (reference sequence). This CDR3 contains 17 residues. Germline trimming cut 4 bases from V and 4 bases from J; bases unmatched to any gene: 15. CDR3 nucleotides: TGTGCCAGCAGCTCCCCCATTGACAGGGAAGGTCGCTATGGCTACACCTTC. This codes for CASSSPIDREGRYGYTF.

The gene calls are TRBV6-2 or TRBV6-3 and TRBJ1-1, with D uncertain. The CDR3 is 12 amino acids. Trimming shortened V by 0 bases and J by 8 bases, and 7 bases separated the two germline ends. The germline V gene has CDR1 MNHEY and CDR2 SVGEGT. CDR3 in amino acids: CASSYSWREAFF. In DNA form, the CDR3 reads TGTGCCAGCAGTTACTCCTGGCGGGAAGCTTTCTTT.

This clone was seen more than once but under ten times. This rearrangement joins TRBV19 to TRBJ2-6, with D unresolved. V was pared by 4 bases and J by 4 bases, with 11 bases between. Germline V gives CDR1 LNHDA, CDR2 SQIVND (reference sequence). CDR3 size: 15 residues. CDR3: CASSTSEAGANVLTF. The CDR3 DNA follows: TGTGCCAGTAGTACCTCCGAAGCAGGGGCCAACGTCCTGACTTTC.

The V gene is TRBV6-2 or TRBV6-3, the J gene TRBJ2-7, with a tentative D call TRBD1 (6 bases). The CDR3 is 11 residues long. Germline V lookup: CDR1 MNHEY, CDR2 SVGEGT. The V gene lost 5 bases and the J gene lost 6 bases, with 8 bases spanning the gap. Here the CDR3 reads CASSRQAEQYF. DNA for the CDR3: TGTGCCAGCAGTCGACAGGCCGAGCAGTACTTC.

This clone was detected once. In DNA, the CDR3 is TGTGCCAGCAGCCAAGCGGGGCTAGCGGGGGGCAATTACAATGAGCAGTTCTTC. This sequence encodes CASSQAGLAGGNYNEQFF. The chain combines TRBV4-2 with TRBJ2-1; 11 positions agree with TRBD2. The CDR3 extends over 18 amino acids. Losses at the gene ends were 1 base for V and 4 bases for J; bases not matched to a gene: 9. Germline CDR1 is LGHNA and CDR2 is YNFKEQ.

V usage is TRBV18 and J usage is TRBJ1-2; D is uncertain. CDR1 is KGHSH, CDR2 LQKENI, per germline. The CDR3 sequence is 14 residues long. Trimming left V 0 bases short and J 8 bases short, with 13 bases between. The CDR3 bases are TGTGCCAGCTCACCACCGGGGAGACTAGGAGGCTACACCTTC. It encodes CASSPPGRLGGYTF.

CDR3 nucleotide sequence: TGTGCCAGCAGCCAAGATCTCCGGGACAGCTATGGCTACACCTTC. Its protein product is CASSQDLRDSYGYTF. This chain links TRBV4-2 with TRBJ1-2; 7 positions match TRBD1. Germline CDR1 and CDR2: LGHNA and YNFKEQ. J was trimmed by 4 bases and V by 0 bases; bases with no gene match: 5. The CDR3 is 15 residues long.

The chain couples TRBV9 to TRBJ2-1; D is unresolved. The CDR3 runs 13 residues. V was clipped by 4 bases and J by 12 bases, with 17 bases between them. The germline V gene has CDR1 SGDLS and CDR2 YYNGEE. The CDR3 is CASSITVESGQFF. CDR3 DNA: TGTGCCAGCAGCATAACGGTCGAATCGGGGCAGTTCTTC.

V is TRBV7-8 and J is TRBJ1-5; maybe TRBD1 (6 bases). The CDR3 spans 13 residues. CDR1 and CDR2 (germline): SGHVS, FQNEAQ. The ends were cut back, 5 bases at V and 11 bases at J, with 16 bases in the middle. CDR3: CASSKDRTQAQHF. Written as DNA, the CDR3 is TGTGCCAGCAGCAAAGACAGGACCCAGGCCCAGCATTTT.